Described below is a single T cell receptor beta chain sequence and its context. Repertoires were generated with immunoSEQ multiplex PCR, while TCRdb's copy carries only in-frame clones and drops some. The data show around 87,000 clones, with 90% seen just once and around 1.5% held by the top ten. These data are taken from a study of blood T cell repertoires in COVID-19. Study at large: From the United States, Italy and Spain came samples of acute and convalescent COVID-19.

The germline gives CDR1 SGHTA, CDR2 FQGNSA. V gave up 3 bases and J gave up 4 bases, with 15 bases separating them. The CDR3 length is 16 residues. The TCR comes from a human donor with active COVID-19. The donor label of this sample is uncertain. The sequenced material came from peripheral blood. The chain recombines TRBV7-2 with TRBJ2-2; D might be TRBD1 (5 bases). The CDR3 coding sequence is TGTGCCAGCAGCTTCCCCTCGGGCAGGGCCACCGGGGAGCTGTTTTTT. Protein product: CASSFPSGRATGELFF.